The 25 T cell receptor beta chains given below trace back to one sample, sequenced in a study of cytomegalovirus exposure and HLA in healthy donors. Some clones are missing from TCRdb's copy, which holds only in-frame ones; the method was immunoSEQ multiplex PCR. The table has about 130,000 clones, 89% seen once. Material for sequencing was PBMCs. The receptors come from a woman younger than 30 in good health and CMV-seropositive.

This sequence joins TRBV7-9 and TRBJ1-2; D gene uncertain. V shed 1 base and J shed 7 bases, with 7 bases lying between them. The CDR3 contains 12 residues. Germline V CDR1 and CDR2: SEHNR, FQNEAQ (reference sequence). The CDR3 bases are TGTGCCAGCAGCTTAGATGGGAGTGGCTACACCTTC. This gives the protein CASSLDGSGYTF.

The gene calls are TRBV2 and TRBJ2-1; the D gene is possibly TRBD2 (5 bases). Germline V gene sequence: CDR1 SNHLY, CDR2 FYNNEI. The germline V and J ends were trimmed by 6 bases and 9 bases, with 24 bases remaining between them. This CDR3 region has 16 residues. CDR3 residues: CASRPGLPLFKGEQFF. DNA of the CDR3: TGTGCCAGCAGGCCCGGACTCCCCCTCTTTAAGGGTGAGCAGTTCTTC.

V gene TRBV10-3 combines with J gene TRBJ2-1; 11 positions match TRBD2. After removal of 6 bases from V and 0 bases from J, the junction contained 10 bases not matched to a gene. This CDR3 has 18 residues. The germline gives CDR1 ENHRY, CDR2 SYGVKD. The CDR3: CAIRELAGVNTSYNEQFF. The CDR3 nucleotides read TGTGCCATCAGGGAACTAGCGGGGGTAAATACCTCCTACAATGAGCAGTTCTTC.

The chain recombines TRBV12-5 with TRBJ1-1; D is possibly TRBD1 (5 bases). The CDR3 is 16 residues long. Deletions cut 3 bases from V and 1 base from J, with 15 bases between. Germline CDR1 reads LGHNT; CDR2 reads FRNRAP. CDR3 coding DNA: TGTGCTAGTGGTTTCCTCGTGGGGCCCAAGAACACTGAAGCTTTCTTT. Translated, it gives CASGFLVGPKNTEAFF.

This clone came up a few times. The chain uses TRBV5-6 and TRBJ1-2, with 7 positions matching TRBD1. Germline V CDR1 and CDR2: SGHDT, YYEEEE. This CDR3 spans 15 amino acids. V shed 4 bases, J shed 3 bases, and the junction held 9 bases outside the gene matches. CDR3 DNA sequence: TGTGCCAGCAGCCCCGCCGGAGGGGGCGACTATGGCTACACCTTC. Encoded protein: CASSPAGGGDYGYTF.

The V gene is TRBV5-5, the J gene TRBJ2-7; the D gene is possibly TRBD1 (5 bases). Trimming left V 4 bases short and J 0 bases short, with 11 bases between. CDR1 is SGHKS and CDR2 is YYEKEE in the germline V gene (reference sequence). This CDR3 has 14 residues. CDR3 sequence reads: CASSVDTLSYEQYF. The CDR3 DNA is TGTGCCAGCAGCGTGGACACGCTCTCCTACGAGCAGTACTTC.

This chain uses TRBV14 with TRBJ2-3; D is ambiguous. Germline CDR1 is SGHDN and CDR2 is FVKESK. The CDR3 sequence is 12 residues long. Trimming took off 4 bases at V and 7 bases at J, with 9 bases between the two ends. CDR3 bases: TGTGCCAGCAGCCTCTCCTCTAATACGCAGTATTTT. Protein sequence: CASSLSSNTQYF.

CDR3 DNA: TGTGCCAGCAGCGTCGACAGTAATTCACCCCTCCACTTT. Protein: CASSVDSNSPLHF. This chain uses TRBV9 with TRBJ1-6, with a possible D match to TRBD1 (5 bases). The CDR3 consists of 13 residues. Germline lookup yields CDR1 SGDLS and CDR2 YYNGEE. The ends were cut back, 2 bases at V and 6 bases at J, with 6 bases in the middle. Full variable domain (rest looked up from reference TRBV9 and TRBJ1-6): DSGVTQTPKHLITATGQRVTLRCSPRSGDLSVYWYQQSLDQGLQFLIQYYNGEERAKGNILERFSAQQFPDLHSELNLSSLELGDSALYFCASSVDSNSPLHFGNGTRLTVT.

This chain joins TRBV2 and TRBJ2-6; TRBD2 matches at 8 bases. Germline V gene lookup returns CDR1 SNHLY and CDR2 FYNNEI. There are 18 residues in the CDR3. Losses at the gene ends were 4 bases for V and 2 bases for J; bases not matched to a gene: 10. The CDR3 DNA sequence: TGTGCCAGCAGTGCGGGGGGGTTATCCCATCCTGGGGCCAACGTCCTGACTTTC. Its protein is CASSAGGLSHPGANVLTF. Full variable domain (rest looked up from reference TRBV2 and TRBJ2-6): EPEVTQTPSHQVTQMGQEVILRCVPISNHLYFYWYRQILGQKVEFLVSFYNNEISEKSEIFDDQFSVERPDGSNFTLKIRSTKLEDSAMYFCASSAGGLSHPGANVLTFGAGSRLTVL.

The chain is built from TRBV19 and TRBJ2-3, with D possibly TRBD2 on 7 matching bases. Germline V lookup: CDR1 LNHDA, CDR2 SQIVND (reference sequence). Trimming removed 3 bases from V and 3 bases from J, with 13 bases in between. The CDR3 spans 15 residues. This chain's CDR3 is CASSMWGGATDTQYF. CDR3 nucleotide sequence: TGTGCCAGTAGTATGTGGGGGGGGGCGACAGATACGCAGTATTTT.

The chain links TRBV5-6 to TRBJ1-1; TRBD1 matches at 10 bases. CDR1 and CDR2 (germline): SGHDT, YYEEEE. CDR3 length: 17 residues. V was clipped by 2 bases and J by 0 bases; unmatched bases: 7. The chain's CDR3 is CASSFLGQGLMNTEAFF. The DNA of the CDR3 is TGTGCCAGCAGCTTCTTGGGACAGGGGCTCATGAACACTGAAGCTTTCTTT. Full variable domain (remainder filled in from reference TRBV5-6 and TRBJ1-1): DAGVTQSPTHLIKTRGQQVTLRCSPKSGHDTVSWYQQALGQGPQFIFQYYEEEERQRGNFPDRFSGHQFPNYSSELNVNALLLGDSALYLCASSFLGQGLMNTEAFFGQGTRLTVV.

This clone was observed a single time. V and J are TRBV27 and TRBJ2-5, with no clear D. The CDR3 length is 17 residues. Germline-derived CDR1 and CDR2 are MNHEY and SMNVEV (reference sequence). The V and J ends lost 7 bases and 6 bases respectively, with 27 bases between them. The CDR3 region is CASTPLLQGRERQTQYF. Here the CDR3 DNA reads TGTGCCAGCACCCCCCTGCTACAAGGAAGAGAGCGACAGACCCAGTACTTC.

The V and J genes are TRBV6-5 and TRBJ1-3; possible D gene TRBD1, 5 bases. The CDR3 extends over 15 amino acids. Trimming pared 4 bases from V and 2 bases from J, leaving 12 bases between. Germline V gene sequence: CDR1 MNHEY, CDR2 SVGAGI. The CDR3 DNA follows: TGTGCCAGCAGTTTAAGGCAGGGCCCTGGAAACACCATATATTTT. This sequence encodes CASSLRQGPGNTIYF.

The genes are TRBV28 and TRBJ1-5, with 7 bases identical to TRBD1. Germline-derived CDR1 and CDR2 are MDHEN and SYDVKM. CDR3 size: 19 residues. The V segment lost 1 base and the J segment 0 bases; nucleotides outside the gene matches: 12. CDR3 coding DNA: TGTGCCAGCAGTTTATCATGGGGGCAGGGGGATACTAGCAATCAGCCCCAGCATTTT. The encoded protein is CASSLSWGQGDTSNQPQHF.

The CDR3: CASETKLRTGRRSYSNQPQHF. In DNA form, the CDR3 reads TGTGCCAGCGAAACAAAGTTAAGGACAGGGCGCCGCTCTTATAGCAATCAGCCCCAGCATTTT. The rearrangement joins TRBV28 to TRBJ1-5, with 8 bases that match TRBD1. Trimming cost V 8 bases and J 0 bases; bases outside gene matches: 24. Germline V gene sequence: CDR1 MDHEN, CDR2 SYDVKM. There are 21 residues in the CDR3.

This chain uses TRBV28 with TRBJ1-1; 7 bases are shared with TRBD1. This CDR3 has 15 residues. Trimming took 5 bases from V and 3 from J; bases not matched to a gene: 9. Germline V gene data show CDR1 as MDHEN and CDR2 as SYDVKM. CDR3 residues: CASSPPGQSYTEAFF. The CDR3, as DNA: TGTGCCAGCAGTCCCCCGGGACAGTCATACACTGAAGCTTTCTTT.

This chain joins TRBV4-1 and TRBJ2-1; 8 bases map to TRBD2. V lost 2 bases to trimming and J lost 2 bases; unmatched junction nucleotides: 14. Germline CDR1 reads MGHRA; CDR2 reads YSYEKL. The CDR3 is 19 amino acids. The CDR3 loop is CASSQFHAGGPGAYNEQFF. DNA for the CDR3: TGCGCCAGCAGCCAATTCCATGCGGGGGGCCCCGGGGCCTACAATGAGCAGTTCTTC.

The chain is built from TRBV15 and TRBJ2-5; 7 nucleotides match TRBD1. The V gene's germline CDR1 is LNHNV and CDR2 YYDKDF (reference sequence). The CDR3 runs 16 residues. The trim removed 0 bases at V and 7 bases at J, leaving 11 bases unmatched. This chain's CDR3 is CATSRDLRQGAGTQYF. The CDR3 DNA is TGTGCCACCAGCAGAGATTTGAGACAGGGCGCCGGGACCCAGTACTTC. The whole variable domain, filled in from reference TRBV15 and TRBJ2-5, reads DAMVIQNPRYQVTQFGKPVTLSCSQTLNHNVMYWYQQKSSQAPKLLFHYYDKDFNNEADTPDNFQSRRPNTSFCFLDIRSPGLGDTAMYLCATSRDLRQGAGTQYFGPGTRLLVL.

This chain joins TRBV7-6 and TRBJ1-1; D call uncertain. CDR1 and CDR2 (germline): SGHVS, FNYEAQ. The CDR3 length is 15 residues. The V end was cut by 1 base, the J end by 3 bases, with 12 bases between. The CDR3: CASSLESGSYTEAFF. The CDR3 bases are TGTGCCAGCAGCTTAGAATCGGGGAGTTACACTGAAGCTTTCTTT.

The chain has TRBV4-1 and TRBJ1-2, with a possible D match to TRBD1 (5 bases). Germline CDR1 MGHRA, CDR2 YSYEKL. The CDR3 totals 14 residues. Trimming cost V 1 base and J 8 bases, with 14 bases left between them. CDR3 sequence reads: CASSQVPGNEGYTF. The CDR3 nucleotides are TGCGCCAGCAGCCAAGTGCCAGGGAACGAGGGCTACACCTTC.

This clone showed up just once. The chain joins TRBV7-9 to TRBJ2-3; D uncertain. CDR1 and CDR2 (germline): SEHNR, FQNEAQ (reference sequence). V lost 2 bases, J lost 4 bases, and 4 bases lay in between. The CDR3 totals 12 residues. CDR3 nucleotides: TGTGCCAGCAGCTTAATCTCAGATACGCAGTATTTT. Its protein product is CASSLISDTQYF. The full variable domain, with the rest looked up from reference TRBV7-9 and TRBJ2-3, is DTGVSQNPRHKITKRGQNVTFRCDPISEHNRLYWYRQTLGQGPEFLTYFQNEAQLEKSRLLSDRFSAERPKGSFSTLEIQRTEQGDSAMYLCASSLISDTQYFGPGTRLTVL.

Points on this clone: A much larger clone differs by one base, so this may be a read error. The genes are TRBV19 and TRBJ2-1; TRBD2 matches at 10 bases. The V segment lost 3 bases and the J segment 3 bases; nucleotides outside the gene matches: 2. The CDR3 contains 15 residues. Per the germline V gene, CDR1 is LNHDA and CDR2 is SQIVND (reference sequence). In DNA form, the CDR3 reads TGTGCCAGTAGTATGGCTAGCGGGGGCTACAATGAGCAGTTCTTC. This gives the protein CASSMASGGYNEQFF.

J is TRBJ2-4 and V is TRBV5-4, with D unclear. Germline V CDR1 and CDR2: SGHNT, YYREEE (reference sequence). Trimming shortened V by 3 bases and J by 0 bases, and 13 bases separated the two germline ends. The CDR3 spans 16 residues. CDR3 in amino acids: CASSSGERLAKNIQYF. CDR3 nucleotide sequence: TGTGCCAGCAGCTCAGGTGAAAGGCTAGCCAAAAACATTCAGTACTTC.

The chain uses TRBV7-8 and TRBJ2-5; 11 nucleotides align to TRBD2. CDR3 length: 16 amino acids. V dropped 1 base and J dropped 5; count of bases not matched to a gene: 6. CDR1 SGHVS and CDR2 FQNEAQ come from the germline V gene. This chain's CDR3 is CASSLGSGGDLETQYF. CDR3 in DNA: TGTGCCAGCAGCTTAGGTAGCGGGGGGGATCTGGAGACCCAGTACTTC.

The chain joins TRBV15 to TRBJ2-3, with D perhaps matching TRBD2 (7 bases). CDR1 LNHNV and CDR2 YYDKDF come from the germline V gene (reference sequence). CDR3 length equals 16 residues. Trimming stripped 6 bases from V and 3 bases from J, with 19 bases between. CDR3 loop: CATRAGERAGTDTQYF. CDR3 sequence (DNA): TGTGCCACCAGGGCAGGGGAGCGAGCGGGGACAGATACGCAGTATTTT.